This entry is about one T cell receptor beta chain. From germline, CDR1 is LNHNV and CDR2 YYDKDF (reference sequence). The CDR3 extends over 17 amino acids. cDNA libraries for TRB were generated by 5' RACE incorporating UMI labels. Each CDR3 protein gets one entry in TCRdb, which reprocessed the 5' RACE reads and gives no DNA. In all, the sample yields 100,000 to 150,000 distinct CDR3 sequences. Cells classed as naive CD8+ T cells were CD45RO-CCR7+CD27+CD95-. This entry is derived from a study of CXCR3-negative and CXCR3-positive naive CD8 T cells. The clonotype was recovered from a human donor in good health. Some clones in this sample may be carry-over from other donors' samples. This chain joins TRBV15 and TRBJ2-5; TCRdb names TRBD1, which stays unverified in the absence of DNA. The specimen was naive CXCR3- CD8+ T cells from blood. Subset: CD45RO-CCR7+CD27+CD95- naive CD8+ T cells lacking CXCR3 (TNR3-). CDR3 residues: CATSREPNRLGEETQYF. Combining the CDR3 with reference TRBV15 and TRBJ2-5 gives the whole variable domain DAMVIQNPRYQVTQFGKPVTLSCSQTLNHNVMYWYQQKSSQAPKLLFHYYDKDFNNEADTPDNFQSRRPNTSFCFLDIRSPGLGDTAMYLCATSREPNRLGEETQYFGPGTRLLVL.